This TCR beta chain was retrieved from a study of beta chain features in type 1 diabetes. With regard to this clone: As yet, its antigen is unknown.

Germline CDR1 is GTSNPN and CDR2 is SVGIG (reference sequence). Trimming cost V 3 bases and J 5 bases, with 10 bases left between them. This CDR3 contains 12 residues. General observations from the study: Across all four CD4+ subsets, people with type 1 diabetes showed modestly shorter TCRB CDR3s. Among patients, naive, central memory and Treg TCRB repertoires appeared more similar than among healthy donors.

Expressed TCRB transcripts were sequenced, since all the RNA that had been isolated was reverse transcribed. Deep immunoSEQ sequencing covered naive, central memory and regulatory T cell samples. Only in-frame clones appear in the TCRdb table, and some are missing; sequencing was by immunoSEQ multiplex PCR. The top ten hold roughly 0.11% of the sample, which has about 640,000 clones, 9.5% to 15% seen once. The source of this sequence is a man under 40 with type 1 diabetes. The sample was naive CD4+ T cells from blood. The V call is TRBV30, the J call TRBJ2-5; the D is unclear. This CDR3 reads CAWSPSAETQYF. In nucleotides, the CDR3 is TGTGCCTGGAGCCCCTCCGCCGAGACCCAGTACTTC.